Presented here are 15 T cell receptor beta chains from one specimen sequenced in a study of T cell responses to AZD1222 COVID-19 vaccine (dated by TCRdb to 2020 to 2023). Interpreted using the paper, the time point label stands for: about 28 days (+/-7) after the second vaccine dose. The library was generated by the immunoSEQ multiplex PCR assay. In TCRdb, the immuneACCESS table is reduced to in-frame sequences with V and J assigned. These tables do not hold every clone; where another copy was compared, an unresolved V gene accounts for under half, and the others remain unexplained. The sample table holds approximately 120,000 clones, of which over 75% were seen once. The top ten hold roughly 5.7% of the sample. The source material was peripheral blood, sampled 28 days after the second AZD1222 dose. The origin of the receptors is an adult who received the AZD1222 COVID-19 vaccine.

The chain recombines TRBV5-1 with TRBJ1-1, with 7 positions matching TRBD1. CDR1 and CDR2 from the germline V gene are SGHRS and YFSETQ. The CDR3 length is 16 residues. V trimming: 4 bases; J trimming: 6 bases; junction bases outside the gene matches: 15. CDR3 loop: CASSPGEGGVVAEAFF. The CDR3 DNA reads as TGCGCCAGCAGCCCCGGAGAAGGGGGCGTGGTCGCTGAAGCTTTCTTT.

The V gene is TRBV6-5, the J gene TRBJ2-7, with 10 nucleotides matching TRBD2. CDR1 is MNHEY, CDR2 SVGAGI, per germline. This CDR3 spans 13 amino acids. J gave up 7 bases and V 10 bases, and 10 bases lay outside the gene matches. The DNA for the CDR3 is TGTGCCACCGCCCAGCGGGAGGGTGGGGAGCAGTACTTC. As protein: CATAQREGGEQYF.

The chain carries TRBV7-2 and TRBJ1-1; tentatively, D is TRBD1 (5 bases). Trimming stripped 3 bases from V and 8 bases from J, with 13 bases between. CDR3 length: 13 amino acids. Germline lookup yields CDR1 SGHTA and CDR2 FQGNSA. The CDR3 DNA is TGTGCCAGCAGCTTGGGACGGGGTTTAGAAGCTTTCTTT. It yields the protein CASSLGRGLEAFF. The whole variable domain, filled in from reference TRBV7-2 and TRBJ1-1, reads GAGVSQSPSNKVTEKGKDVELRCDPISGHTALYWYRQSLGQGLEFLIYFQGNSAPDKSGLPSDRFSAERTGGSVSTLTIQRTQQEDSAVYLCASSLGRGLEAFFGQGTRLTVV.

This chain links TRBV3-1 (or the pseudogene TRBV3-2) with TRBJ2-3; D not resolved. Trimming took off 2 bases at V and 6 bases at J, with 9 bases between the two ends. This CDR3 comprises 13 residues. Looked up from germline, CDR1 is LGHDT and CDR2 is YNNKEL (reference sequence). This CDR3 reads CASSQNPPDTQYF. The DNA of the CDR3 is TGTGCCAGCAGCCAAAACCCCCCCGATACGCAGTATTTT.

The gene calls are TRBV1 and TRBJ2-2; TRBD2 reflects the table's D call only, with no check against the DNA. TRBV1 is tagged as a pseudogene. This CDR3 region has 17 residues. This CDR3 is CTSSLREGLGTSRELFF. The CDR3 DNA sequence: TGCACCAGCAGCCTAAGAGAAGGACTAGGAACGTCGCGGGAGCTGTTTTTT.

V gene TRBV6-1 combines with J gene TRBJ1-5; 9 bases agree with TRBD1. The V and J ends lost 4 bases and 0 bases, in that order; junction bases with no gene match: 7. Germline V lookup: CDR1 MNHNS, CDR2 SASEGT. This CDR3 spans 17 amino acids. For the CDR3, the DNA is TGTGCCAGCAGTGGCCAGGGACAGGGCTTTAGCAATCAGCCCCAGCATTTT. Its translation: CASSGQGQGFSNQPQHF.

The chain joins TRBV9 to TRBJ2-3; a possible D gene is TRBD2 (5 bases). From germline, CDR1 is SGDLS and CDR2 YYNGEE. There are 14 residues in the CDR3. The V and J ends lost 2 bases and 6 bases respectively, with 13 bases between them. The CDR3 here is CASSVSGPGDTQYF. Here the CDR3 DNA reads TGTGCCAGCAGCGTTAGTGGCCCGGGGGATACGCAGTATTTT.

The V call is TRBV7-2, the J call TRBJ2-6, with a tentative D call TRBD1 (6 bases). CDR3 length: 15 amino acids. In germline, CDR1 is SGHTA, CDR2 FQGNSA. The V end was cut by 5 bases, the J end by 0 bases, with 8 bases between. The DNA for the CDR3 is TGTGCCAGCAGCGCGACAGGCTCTGGGGCCAACGTCCTGACTTTC. Encoded protein: CASSATGSGANVLTF.

The CDR3 loop reads CATSNGGNYQPQHF. The DNA for the CDR3 is TGTGCCACCAGCAACGGCGGCAACTATCAGCCCCAGCATTTT. V is TRBV15 and J is TRBJ1-5; D is ambiguous. The V gene lost 4 bases and the J gene lost 5 bases, with 12 bases spanning the gap. The CDR3 has 14 residues. The V gene's germline CDR1 is LNHNV and CDR2 YYDKDF (reference sequence). The variable domain in full, completed from reference TRBV15 and TRBJ1-5, reads DAMVIQNPRYQVTQFGKPVTLSCSQTLNHNVMYWYQQKSSQAPKLLFHYYDKDFNNEADTPDNFQSRRPNTSFCFLDIRSPGLGDTAMYLCATSNGGNYQPQHFGDGTRLSIL.

The chain joins TRBV4-3 to TRBJ2-2, with D possibly TRBD1 on 8 matching bases. CDR3 length: 17 amino acids. Trimming took off 2 bases at V and 6 bases at J, with 19 bases between the two ends. CDR1 is LGHNA and CDR2 is YSLEER in the germline V gene. CDR3 sequence reads: CASSQFARTGRAGELFF. In DNA form, the CDR3 reads TGCGCCAGCAGCCAATTTGCCCGGACAGGGAGGGCCGGGGAGCTGTTTTTT.

This chain uses TRBV7-9 with TRBJ2-1, with D possibly being TRBD2 (5 bases). V lost 0 bases, J lost 0 bases, and 6 bases lay in between. The CDR3 totals 15 residues. Germline values: CDR1 SEHNR, CDR2 FQNEAQ (reference sequence). The chain's CDR3 is CASSLAGSSYNEQFF. CDR3 nucleotides: TGTGCCAGCAGCTTAGCAGGGAGCTCCTACAATGAGCAGTTCTTC.

The chain has TRBV4-1 and TRBJ2-7; D gene unclear. V was trimmed by 0 bases and J by 3 bases, leaving 12 bases between them. Germline CDR1 is MGHRA and CDR2 is YSYEKL. This CDR3 has 15 residues. The CDR3 bases are TGCGCCAGCAGCCAAGAGACACCGCGAGGCTACGAGCAGTACTTC. It specifies CASSQETPRGYEQYF.

The chain carries TRBV6-5 and TRBJ1-5; 7 nucleotides align to TRBD1. The CDR3 is made up of 15 amino acids. The V gene's germline CDR1 is MNHEY and CDR2 SVGAGI. The V and J ends lost 2 bases and 6 bases, in that order; junction bases with no gene match: 7. The CDR3 DNA reads as TGTGCCAGCAGTTACGGAGGGGGCTTTGGTCAGCCCCAGCATTTT. Translated, it gives CASSYGGGFGQPQHF.

V is TRBV25-1 and J is TRBJ1-1, with a weak D call TRBD1 (5 bases). Germline V lookup: CDR1 MGHDK, CDR2 SYGVNS. V lost 8 bases, J lost 5 bases, and 15 bases lay in between. The CDR3 contains 13 residues. CDR3 amino acids: CASSRDLSTEAFF. In DNA, the CDR3 is TGTGCCAGCTCCCGGGACCTTTCTACTGAAGCTTTCTTT.

This chain uses TRBV6-5 with TRBJ1-5, with TRBD1 matching over 8 bases. CDR1 MNHEY and CDR2 SVGAGI come from the germline V gene. The CDR3 has 14 residues. The V segment lost 6 bases and the J segment 6 bases; nucleotides outside the gene matches: 7. The CDR3 DNA sequence: TGTGCCAGCAGGGGAGCAGGGGGCGTTCAGCCCCAGCATTTT. Residues: CASRGAGGVQPQHF.